This is a list of T cell receptor beta chains from one sample in a study of blood T cell repertoires in COVID-19. Data came from immunoSEQ multiplex PCR; TCRdb stores just in-frame clones and leaves some out. The table shows roughly 230,000 clones, with approximately 80% occurring only once. Sequenced: peripheral blood. These receptor sequences come from a woman aged 55-69 years with active or convalescent COVID-19. Both conserved end residues are part of each CDR3. The order of the fields is D gene, CDR3 length, V gene, clone size, J gene, CDR3 DNA, CDR3 protein. D genes are given only for firm matches. Clone size is not always given. Where it is, it says once, few, many or a class for expanded clones.

NA,16,TRBV7-9,NA,TRBJ1-1,TGTGCCAGCAGCTTAATGGTCCAGGCGGGGTACACTGAAGCTTTCTTT,CASSLMVQAGYTEAFF
TRBD2,14,TRBV29-1,NA,TRBJ2-5,TGCAGCGTAGCACCTAGCGGGCAAAAAGAGACCCAGTACTTC,CSVAPSGQKETQYF
TRBD2,12,TRBV10-3,NA,TRBJ2-7,TGTGCCGTCGGGAAGCGGGAGATCGAGCAGTACTTC,CAVGKREIEQYF
NA,16,TRBV19,few,TRBJ2-6,TGTGCCAGTAGTCCGGCAGGGGATCCAGGGGCCAACGTCCTGACTTTC,CASSPAGDPGANVLTF
NA,15,TRBV7-2,NA,TRBJ1-2,TGTGCCAGCAGCCCCCAGGGCCTTCTTGACTATGGCTACACCTTC,CASSPQGLLDYGYTF
TRBD2,18,TRBV4-1,NA,TRBJ2-3,TGCGCCAGCAGCCAAGGTAGCGGGGGGGCGTTTGGGACAGATACGCAGTATTTT,CASSQGSGGAFGTDTQYF
NA,15,TRBV2,once,TRBJ2-7,TGTGCCAGCAGCGGCTTGACGGGGGAAGGGTACGAGCAGTACTTC,CASSGLTGEGYEQYF
TRBD1,16,TRBV15,NA,TRBJ1-4,TGTGCCACCAGCAGATATGAGACAGGGATGAATGAAAAACTGTTTTTT,CATSRYETGMNEKLFF
TRBD1,15,TRBV10-1,NA,TRBJ2-1,TGCGCCAGCAGTGAGCGGACAGGGCGGTTCAATGAGCAGTTCTTC,CASSERTGRFNEQFF
NA,13,TRBV6-5,NA,TRBJ2-7,TGTGCCAGCACCCAAGAAGGAGGGGTCGAGCAGTACTTC,CASTQEGGVEQYF
TRBD2,16,TRBV2,NA,TRBJ2-3,TGTGCCAGCAGTGTAAATTCGGGACTACTCACAGATACGCAGTATTTT,CASSVNSGLLTDTQYF
TRBD1,14,TRBV18,once,TRBJ1-6,TGTGCCAGCTCCCGAGACAGGGAGAGTTCACCCCTCCACTTT,CASSRDRESSPLHF
TRBD1,15,TRBV5-1,once,TRBJ2-3,TGCGCCAGCAGCCCCGGGACAGGGACCACAGATACGCAGTATTTT,CASSPGTGTTDTQYF
TRBD2,19,TRBV11-3,NA,TRBJ2-5,TGTGCCAGCAGCCACGGGACTAGCGGGGGGGCGAGATTTGGAGAGACCCAGTACTTC,CASSHGTSGGARFGETQYF
NA,16,TRBV6-1,once,TRBJ2-3,TGTGCCAGCAGTGAAGCGTCCGGGTCGATCACAGATACGCAGTATTTT,CASSEASGSITDTQYF
NA,15,TRBV28,NA,TRBJ1-3,TGTGCCAGCAGTGCCCCAGGGTTCGCTGGAAACACCATATATTTT,CASSAPGFAGNTIYF
NA,14,TRBV5-1,NA,TRBJ2-7,TGCGCCAGCAGCCGCTCCATCGCAGCCTACGAGCAGTACTTC,CASSRSIAAYEQYF
NA,14,TRBV3-1/TRBV3-2,once,TRBJ1-4,TGTGCCAGCAGCCATAGAGGACAGAATGAAAAACTGTTTTTT,CASSHRGQNEKLFF
TRBD2,13,TRBV12-3/TRBV12-4,NA,TRBJ2-5,TGTGCCAGCAGTTCATCGGGGGGAGAGACCCAGTACTTC,CASSSSGGETQYF
NA,13,TRBV29-1,NA,TRBJ2-5,TGCAGCGTCCACCCCGGGGGTGCCGAGACCCAGTACTTC,CSVHPGGAETQYF
NA,16,TRBV25-1,NA,TRBJ2-1,TGTGCCAGCAGTGAAAGAGCCCAAGAGGCCTACAATGAGCAGTTCTTC,CASSERAQEAYNEQFF
NA,14,TRBV4-1,NA,TRBJ1-1,TGCGCCAGCAGCCAAGTCCCCGGGGACACTGAAGCTTTCTTT,CASSQVPGDTEAFF
NA,14,TRBV3-1/TRBV3-2,NA,TRBJ2-1,TGTGCCAGCAGCCAAGAAACACCCTACAATGAGCAGTTCTTC,CASSQETPYNEQFF
TRBD1,14,TRBV6-5,NA,TRBJ1-4,TGTGCCAGCAGTTGGGACAGGGGAGATGAAAAACTGTTTTTT,CASSWDRGDEKLFF
NA,15,TRBV5-8,NA,TRBJ1-6,TGTGCCAGCAGCCTCCAAGGGGACATCGGCACACCCCTCCACTTT,CASSLQGDIGTPLHF
TRBD1,17,TRBV2,NA,TRBJ1-6,TGTGCCAGCAGTGTCATGGAGGGGGCTCTTTATAATTCACCCCTCCACTTT,CASSVMEGALYNSPLHF
NA,17,TRBV27,NA,TRBJ1-6,TGTGCCAGCCAAGGGCGGGGGGCGCGGGCCTATAATTCACCCCTCCACTTT,CASQGRGARAYNSPLHF
NA,15,TRBV5-6,NA,TRBJ1-4,TGTGCCAGCAGCTTCACGGGGAGGACTAATGAAAAACTGTTTTTT,CASSFTGRTNEKLFF
TRBD1,14,TRBV11-2,NA,TRBJ2-5,TGTGCCAGCAGCTTGAGCAGGGGGCGGGAGACCCAGTACTTC,CASSLSRGRETQYF
NA,17,TRBV27,NA,TRBJ2-3,TGTGCCAGCAGTTTATCGTATTCTGCGGGGTCAATGGATACGCAGTATTTT,CASSLSYSAGSMDTQYF
TRBD2,15,TRBV27,NA,TRBJ2-7,TGTGCCAGCAGTTTACAGGGACTAGTATCCTACGAGCAGTACTTC,CASSLQGLVSYEQYF
TRBD1,14,TRBV5-1,NA,TRBJ1-1,TGCGCCAGCAGCTTGGCCCCGACAGGGGCAGAAGCTTTCTTT,CASSLAPTGAEAFF
TRBD1,14,TRBV10-3,once,TRBJ1-1,TGTGCCATCAGTGAGGGACAGGGGAGGGCTGAAGCTTTCTTT,CAISEGQGRAEAFF
NA,14,TRBV6-5,NA,TRBJ2-7,TGTGCCAGCAGACGAGAGAGGATCCCCTACGAGCAGTACTTC,CASRRERIPYEQYF
TRBD1,13,TRBV19,NA,TRBJ1-2,TGTGCCAGTAATGACAGGGGGTTCTATGGCTACACCTTC,CASNDRGFYGYTF
NA,15,TRBV2,NA,TRBJ1-3,TGTGCCATTTCAGGGGTACGCAGCTCTGGAAACACCATATATTTT,CAISGVRSSGNTIYF
TRBD2,14,TRBV7-9,NA,TRBJ2-5,TGTGCCAGCAGCCCGGGACTAGCTGAGGAGACCCAGTACTTC,CASSPGLAEETQYF
NA,14,TRBV6-1,few,TRBJ1-1,TGTGCCAGCAGTGAAGCAAGGGGCTGGGCTGAAGCTTTCTTT,CASSEARGWAEAFF
NA,19,TRBV21-1,NA,TRBJ2-5,TGTGCCAGCAGCAAAGGCAGAAAACTAGCGGCCCTGTTCCAAGAGACCCAGTACTTC,CASSKGRKLAALFQETQYF
NA,15,TRBV2,NA,TRBJ2-2,TGTGCCAGCAGTGCCGGCCTAATCGGGACCGGGGAGCTGTTTTTT,CASSAGLIGTGELFF
NA,12,TRBV11-2,NA,TRBJ1-1,TGTGCCAGCAGCTTAAGTAGGGAGGAAGCTTTCTTT,CASSLSREEAFF
NA,16,TRBV18,NA,TRBJ2-2,TGTGCCAGCTCACCACCGGTGGGGAGAAACACCGGGGAGCTGTTTTTT,CASSPPVGRNTGELFF
TRBD2,14,TRBV6-5,NA,TRBJ2-1,TGTGCCAGCACTAGACTAGCGAATTACAATGAGCAGTTCTTC,CASTRLANYNEQFF
NA,14,TRBV5-1,NA,TRBJ2-7,TGCGCCAGCAGCCAAACTAGAGGAGTCTACGAGCAGTACTTC,CASSQTRGVYEQYF
TRBD1,14,TRBV5-6,NA,TRBJ1-5,TGTGCCAGCAGCGTTTCGACAGGGAATCAGCCCCAGCATTTT,CASSVSTGNQPQHF
NA,14,TRBV7-2,NA,TRBJ1-1,TGTGCCAGCAGCTTAGCAATATCGAACACTGAAGCTTTCTTT,CASSLAISNTEAFF
TRBD2,17,TRBV5-1,NA,TRBJ2-3,TGCGCCAGCAGCCATCGGACTAGCGGGGGGATCACAGATACGCAGTATTTT,CASSHRTSGGITDTQYF
NA,12,TRBV28,NA,TRBJ2-5,TGTGCCAGCCGCGCGCCAGGGGAGACCCAGTACTTC,CASRAPGETQYF
TRBD2,20,TRBV3-1/TRBV3-2,NA,TRBJ2-1,TGTGCCAGCAGCCCCGGGCCGGGACTAGCGGTCCAGAGCTCCTACAATGAGCAGTTCTTC,CASSPGPGLAVQSSYNEQFF
NA,16,TRBV4-1,NA,TRBJ1-1,TGCGCCAGCAGCCAAGGGCGTAACAGACTGAACACTGAAGCTTTCTTT,CASSQGRNRLNTEAFF
TRBD2,14,TRBV11-1,NA,TRBJ2-3,TGTGCCAGCAGCGCCAGCGGGGGGGTGCGGTACAAGTATTTT,CASSASGGVRYKYF
NA,13,TRBV29-1,once,TRBJ1-1,TGCAGCGTGGAAGGGAGGATGAACACTGAAGCTTTCTTT,CSVEGRMNTEAFF
NA,16,TRBV9,NA,TRBJ2-3,TGTGCCAGCAGCGTAGGGCCCAGCGGTAGCACAGATACGCAGTATTTT,CASSVGPSGSTDTQYF
TRBD1,15,TRBV2,NA,TRBJ2-5,TGTGCCAGCAGTGTCGACAGGGGGCCCGCGGAGACCCAGTACTTC,CASSVDRGPAETQYF
TRBD2,16,TRBV3-1/TRBV3-2,once,TRBJ2-1,TGTGCCAGCAGCCAAGGGCTAGCGGGAGGGCAAATCGAGCAGTTCTTC,CASSQGLAGGQIEQFF